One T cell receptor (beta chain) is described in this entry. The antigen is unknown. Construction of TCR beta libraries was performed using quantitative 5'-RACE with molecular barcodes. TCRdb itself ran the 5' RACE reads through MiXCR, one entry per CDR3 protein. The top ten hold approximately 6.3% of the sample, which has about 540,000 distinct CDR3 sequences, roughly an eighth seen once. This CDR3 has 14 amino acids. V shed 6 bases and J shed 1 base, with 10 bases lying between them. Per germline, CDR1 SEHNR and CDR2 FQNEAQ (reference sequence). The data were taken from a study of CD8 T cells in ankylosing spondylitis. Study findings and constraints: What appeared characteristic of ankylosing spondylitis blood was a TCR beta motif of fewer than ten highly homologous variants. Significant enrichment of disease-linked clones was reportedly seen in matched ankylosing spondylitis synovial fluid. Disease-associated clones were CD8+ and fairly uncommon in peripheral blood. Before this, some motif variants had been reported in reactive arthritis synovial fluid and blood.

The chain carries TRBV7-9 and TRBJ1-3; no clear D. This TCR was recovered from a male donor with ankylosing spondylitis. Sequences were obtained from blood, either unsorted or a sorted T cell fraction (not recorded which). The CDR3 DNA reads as TGTGCCAGCAGACCTGGTTCATCTGGAAACACCATATATTTT. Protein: CASRPGSSGNTIYF. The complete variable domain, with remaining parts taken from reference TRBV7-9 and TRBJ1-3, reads DTGVSQNPRHKITKRGQNVTFRCDPISEHNRLYWYRQTLGQGPEFLTYFQNEAQLEKSRLLSDRFSAERPKGSFSTLEIQRTEQGDSAMYLCASRPGSSGNTIYFGEGSWLTVV.